The 14 T cell receptor beta chains presented below share a single source sample, sequenced in a study of technical replicates of blood from a handful of donors. Here immunoSEQ multiplex PCR was the method, and the copy in TCRdb shows in-frame clones only, minus some. Of about 76,000 clones listed, 80% to 90% are singletons. Sequenced: PBMCs. The receptors come from a human donor in good health. Some clones in this sample may be carry-over from other donors' samples.

The rearrangement links TRBV29-1 to TRBJ2-2; D uncertain. The CDR3 consists of 15 residues. The germline gives CDR1 SQVTM, CDR2 ANQGSEA. V was pared by 3 bases and J by 1 base, with 12 bases between. The CDR3: CSVDLSGGNTGELFF. For the CDR3, the DNA is TGCAGCGTTGATCTTAGTGGCGGGAACACCGGGGAGCTGTTTTTT.

This clone was seen a handful of times. This sequence joins TRBV4-2 and TRBJ1-6; D perhaps matches TRBD1 (5 bases). V gave up 1 base and J gave up 14 bases, with 18 bases separating them. The germline V gene has CDR1 LGHNA and CDR2 YNFKEQ. The CDR3 extends over 15 amino acids. CDR3 in amino acids: CASSQVDSGRSALHF. CDR3 nucleotides: TGTGCCAGCAGCCAAGTAGACAGTGGGCGCTCGGCCCTCCACTTT.

The chain is built from TRBV29-1 and TRBJ2-7, with 8 nucleotides matching TRBD1. Germline V gene lookup returns CDR1 SQVTM and CDR2 ANQGSEA. Unmatched junction bases numbered 8, after V lost 4 bases and J lost 6 bases. This CDR3 comprises 13 residues. CDR3 protein: CSVVWTGHIEQYF. The CDR3 region has the DNA TGCAGCGTTGTGTGGACAGGGCACATCGAGCAGTACTTC.

V usage is TRBV18 and J usage is TRBJ1-1; perhaps TRBD1 as D (5 bases). V dropped 3 bases and J dropped 1 base, with 9 bases sitting between them. The CDR3 runs 14 residues. Germline CDR1 is KGHSH and CDR2 is LQKENI. Written as DNA, the CDR3 is TGTGCCAGCTCACCTGGGGCGCAGAACACTGAAGCTTTCTTT. This codes for CASSPGAQNTEAFF.

The V and J genes are TRBV5-1 and TRBJ2-7, with 7 positions matching TRBD2. Germline V CDR1 and CDR2: SGHRS, YFSETQ. The V gene end was trimmed by 0 bases and the J gene end by 5 bases; junction bases not matched to a gene: 5. This CDR3 has 14 residues. CDR3 in DNA: TGCGCCAGCAGCTTGGGGTCTGCGGGAGACGAGCAGTACTTC. Protein product: CASSLGSAGDEQYF.

The sample holds a few counts of this clone. The chain carries TRBV5-6 and TRBJ1-5, with 8 bases identical to TRBD1. Germline CDR1 reads SGHDT; CDR2 reads YYEEEE. Losses at the gene ends were 4 bases for V and 9 bases for J; bases not matched to a gene: 9. This CDR3 spans 14 amino acids. CDR3 region: CASSEGTGSRPQHF. The CDR3 bases are TGTGCCAGCAGCGAAGGGACAGGATCACGGCCCCAGCATTTT.

The chain joins TRBV19 to TRBJ2-3; D is uncertain. The V end was cut by 3 bases, the J end by 4 bases, with 20 bases between. CDR1 LNHDA and CDR2 SQIVND come from the germline V gene (reference sequence). This CDR3 contains 17 residues. The CDR3 DNA is TGTGCCAGTAGTATCGATGCTCCCTCCGCTGGAGCAGATACGCAGTATTTT. Translating gives CASSIDAPSAGADTQYF.

This CDR3 reads CASSLIGGAGTQYF. The CDR3 region has the DNA TGTGCCAGCAGTTTAATTGGGGGGGCTGGGACCCAGTACTTC. This chain joins TRBV27 and TRBJ2-5; D is perhaps TRBD2 (7 bases). The CDR3 has 14 residues. V was clipped by 2 bases and J by 7 bases, with 14 bases between them. Germline CDR1 MNHEY, CDR2 SMNVEV (reference sequence).

This chain uses TRBV5-1 with TRBJ2-3, with TRBD2 identical over 13 bases. CDR1 and CDR2 (germline): SGHRS, YFSETQ. CDR3 size: 15 residues. Trimming took 4 bases from V and 15 from J; bases not matched to a gene: 14. The CDR3 nucleotides read TGCGCCAGCAGCCAGGGACTAGCGGGGCTACAGGCGGGATATTTT. It specifies CASSQGLAGLQAGYF.

This clone occurred once. The chain links TRBV7-2 to TRBJ1-1; no clear D gene. Germline V gives CDR1 SGHTA, CDR2 FQGNSA. This CDR3 comprises 15 residues. V shed 1 base and J shed 1 base, with 10 bases lying between them. The CDR3 region has the DNA TGTGCCAGCAGCTTAGTTTGGGGAGCGAACACTGAAGCTTTCTTT. Amino acids: CASSLVWGANTEAFF.

The rearrangement links TRBV28 to TRBJ2-7, with D possibly matching TRBD2 (6 bases). The V gene lost 8 bases and the J gene lost 7 bases, with 18 bases spanning the gap. CDR3 length: 13 amino acids. Looked up from germline, CDR1 is MDHEN and CDR2 is SYDVKM. CDR3 loop: CASANWRGGEQYF. As DNA, the CDR3 is TGTGCCAGCGCGAATTGGCGGGGTGGAGAGCAGTACTTC.

This clone came up a few times. The chain combines TRBV5-8 with TRBJ2-1, with TRBD2 matching over 13 bases. The CDR3 contains 17 residues. Germline loops: CDR1 SGHTS, CDR2 YDEGEE. Trimming at V came to 0 bases and at J to 10 bases, leaving 10 bases not matched to a gene. CDR3 nucleotide sequence: TGTGCCAGCAGCTTGGGGACTAGCGGGGGAGCCGTCGGAGAGCAGTTCTTC. Encoded protein: CASSLGTSGGAVGEQFF.

This clone was observed a handful of times. V and J are TRBV15 and TRBJ2-6, with D perhaps TRBD1 (5 bases). Trimming took off 0 bases at V and 0 bases at J, with 6 bases between the two ends. This CDR3 region has 16 residues. Germline values: CDR1 LNHNV, CDR2 YYDKDF (reference sequence). CDR3 protein: CATSRDRGSGANVLTF. CDR3 bases: TGTGCCACCAGCAGAGATAGGGGCTCTGGGGCCAACGTCCTGACTTTC.

V is TRBV13 and J is TRBJ2-7, with 9 bases aligning to TRBD2. The CDR3 extends over 14 amino acids. Looked up from germline, CDR1 is PRHDT and CDR2 is FYEKMQ (reference sequence). The V segment lost 7 bases and the J segment 2 bases; nucleotides outside the gene matches: 6. CDR3 residues: CASTASGAPYEQYF. DNA for the CDR3: TGTGCCAGCACCGCTAGCGGGGCCCCCTACGAGCAGTACTTC.